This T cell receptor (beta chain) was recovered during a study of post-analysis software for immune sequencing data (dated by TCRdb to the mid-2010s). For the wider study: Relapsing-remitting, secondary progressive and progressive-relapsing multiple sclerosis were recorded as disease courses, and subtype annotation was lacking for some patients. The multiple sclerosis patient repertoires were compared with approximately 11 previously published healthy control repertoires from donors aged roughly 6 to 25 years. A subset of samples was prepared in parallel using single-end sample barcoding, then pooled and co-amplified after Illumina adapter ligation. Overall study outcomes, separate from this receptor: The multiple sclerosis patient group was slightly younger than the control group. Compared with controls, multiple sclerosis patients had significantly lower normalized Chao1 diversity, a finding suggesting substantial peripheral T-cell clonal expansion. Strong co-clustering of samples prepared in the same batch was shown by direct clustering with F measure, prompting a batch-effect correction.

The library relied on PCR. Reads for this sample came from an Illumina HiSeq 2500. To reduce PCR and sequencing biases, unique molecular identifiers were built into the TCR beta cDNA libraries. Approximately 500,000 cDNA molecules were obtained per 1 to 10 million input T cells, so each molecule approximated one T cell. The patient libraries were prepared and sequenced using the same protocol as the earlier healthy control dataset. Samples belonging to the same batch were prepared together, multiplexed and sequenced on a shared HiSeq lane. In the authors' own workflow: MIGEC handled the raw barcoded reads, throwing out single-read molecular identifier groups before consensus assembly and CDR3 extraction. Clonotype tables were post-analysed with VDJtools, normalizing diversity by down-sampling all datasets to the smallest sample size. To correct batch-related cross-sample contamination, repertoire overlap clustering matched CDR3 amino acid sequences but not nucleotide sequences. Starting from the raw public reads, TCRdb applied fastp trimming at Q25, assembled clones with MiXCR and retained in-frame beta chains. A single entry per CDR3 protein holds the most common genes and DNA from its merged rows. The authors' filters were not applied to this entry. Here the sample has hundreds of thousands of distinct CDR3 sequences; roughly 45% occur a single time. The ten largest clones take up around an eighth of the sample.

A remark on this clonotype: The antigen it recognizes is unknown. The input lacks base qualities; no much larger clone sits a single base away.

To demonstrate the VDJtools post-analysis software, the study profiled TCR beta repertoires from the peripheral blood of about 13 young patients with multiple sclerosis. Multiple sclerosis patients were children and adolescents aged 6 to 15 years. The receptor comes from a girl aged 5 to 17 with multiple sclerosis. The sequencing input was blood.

The CDR3: CASSSGTETPYEQYF. The nucleotides are TGTGCCAGCAGTTCCGGGACAGAGACTCCCTACGAGCAGTACTTC. Rearrangement joined TRBV28 to TRBJ2-7, with TRBD1 matching 7 junction bases. Relative to germline, V is missing 4 bases and J is missing 2 bases, with 8 bases of the junction outside any gene match. As encoded in the germline V gene, CDR1 is MDHEN while CDR2 is SYDVKM. The CDR3 runs 15 amino acids, cysteine and phenylalanine included. Just CDR3 DNA is preserved here, 45 bases in frame from base 1.